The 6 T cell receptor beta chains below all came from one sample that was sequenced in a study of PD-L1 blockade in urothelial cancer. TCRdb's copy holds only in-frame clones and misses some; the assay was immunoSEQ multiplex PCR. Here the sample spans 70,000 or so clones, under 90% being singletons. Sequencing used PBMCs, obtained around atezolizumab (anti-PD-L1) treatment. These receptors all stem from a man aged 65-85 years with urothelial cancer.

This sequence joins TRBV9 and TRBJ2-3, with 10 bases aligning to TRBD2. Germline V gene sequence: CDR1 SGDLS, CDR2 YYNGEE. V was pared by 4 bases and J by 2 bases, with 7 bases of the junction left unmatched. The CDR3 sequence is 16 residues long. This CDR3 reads CASSPTSGFSTDTQYF. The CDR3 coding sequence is TGTGCCAGCAGCCCGACTAGCGGGTTTTCCACAGATACGCAGTATTTT.

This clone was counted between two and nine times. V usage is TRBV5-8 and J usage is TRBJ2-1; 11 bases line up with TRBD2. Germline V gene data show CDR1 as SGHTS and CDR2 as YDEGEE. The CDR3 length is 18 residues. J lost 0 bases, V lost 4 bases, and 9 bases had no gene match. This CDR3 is CASSLTGTSGFSYNEQFF. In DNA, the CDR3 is TGTGCCAGCAGCCTAACCGGGACTAGCGGTTTCTCCTACAATGAGCAGTTCTTC.

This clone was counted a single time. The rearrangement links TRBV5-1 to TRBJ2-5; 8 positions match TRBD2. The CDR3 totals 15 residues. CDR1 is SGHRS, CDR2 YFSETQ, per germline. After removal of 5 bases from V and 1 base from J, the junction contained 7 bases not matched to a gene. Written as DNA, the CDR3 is TGCGCCAGCAGGACAGACGGGACTAGCCAAGAGACCCAGTACTTC. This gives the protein CASRTDGTSQETQYF.

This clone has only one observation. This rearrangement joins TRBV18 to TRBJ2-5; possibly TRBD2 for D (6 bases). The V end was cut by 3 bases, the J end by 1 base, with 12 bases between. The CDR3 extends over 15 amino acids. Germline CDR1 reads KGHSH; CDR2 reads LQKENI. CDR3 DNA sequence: TGTGCCAGCTCACCTGGGCGGGACCTCCAAGAGACCCAGTACTTC. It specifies CASSPGRDLQETQYF.

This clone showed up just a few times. CDR3 sequence reads: CASRDRGWTGELFF. In DNA, the CDR3 is TGTGCCAGCAGGGACAGGGGGTGGACCGGGGAGCTGTTTTTT. The V and J genes are TRBV25-1 and TRBJ2-2; 10 positions agree with TRBD1. The V gene's germline CDR1 is MGHDK and CDR2 SYGVNS. CDR3 length: 14 amino acids. V shed 6 bases, J shed 5 bases, and the junction held 3 bases outside the gene matches.

The CDR3: CASSELGGNTEAFF. The CDR3 DNA follows: TGTGCCAGCAGTGAACTGGGGGGGAACACTGAAGCTTTCTTT. This rearrangement joins TRBV2 to TRBJ1-1, with D perhaps TRBD1 (5 bases). Germline CDR1 and CDR2: SNHLY and FYNNEI. Between the trimmed V and J ends, which lost 2 bases and 1 base, there was a span of 8 bases. The CDR3 is 14 residues long.